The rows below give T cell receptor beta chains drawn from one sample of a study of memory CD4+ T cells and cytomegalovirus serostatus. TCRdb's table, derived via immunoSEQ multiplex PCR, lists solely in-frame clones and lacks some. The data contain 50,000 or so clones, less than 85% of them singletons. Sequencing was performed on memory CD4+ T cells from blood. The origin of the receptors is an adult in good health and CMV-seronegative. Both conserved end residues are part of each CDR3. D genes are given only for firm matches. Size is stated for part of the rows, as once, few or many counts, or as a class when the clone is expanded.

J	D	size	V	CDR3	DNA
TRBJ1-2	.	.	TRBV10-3	CAISESMTNSDFRVGYTF	TGTGCCATCAGTGAGTCGATGACCAATAGTGACTTCCGCGTTGGCTACACCTTC
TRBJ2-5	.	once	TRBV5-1	CASSLVGEEGLETQYF	TGCGCCAGCAGCTTGGTCGGGGAGGAGGGACTAGAGACCCAGTACTTC
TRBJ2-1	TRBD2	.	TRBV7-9	CASSLLAGGYNEQFF	TGTGCCAGCAGCCTCCTTGCGGGGGGTTACAATGAGCAGTTCTTC
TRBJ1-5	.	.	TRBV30	CAWSEYRGNQPQHF	TGTGCCTGGAGTGAGTACAGGGGCAATCAGCCCCAGCATTTT
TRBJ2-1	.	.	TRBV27	CASSFFPVGSNDNEQFF	TGTGCCAGCAGTTTCTTCCCGGTCGGGAGTAACGACAATGAGCAGTTCTTC
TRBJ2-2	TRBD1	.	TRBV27	CASRGQGGTGELFF	TGTGCCAGCAGGGGACAGGGAGGAACCGGGGAGCTGTTTTTT
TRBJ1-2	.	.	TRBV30	CAWRGLNYGYTF	TGTGCCTGGAGAGGCCTTAACTATGGCTACACCTTC
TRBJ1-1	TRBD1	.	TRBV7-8	CASSFQGAYPAFF	TGTGCCAGCAGCTTCCAGGGGGCTTACCCAGCTTTCTTT
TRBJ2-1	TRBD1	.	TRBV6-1	CASNWDRINNEQFF	TGTGCCAGCAATTGGGACAGAATAAACAATGAGCAGTTCTTC
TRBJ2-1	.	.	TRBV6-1	CASSDLIPGEQFF	TGTGCCAGCAGTGACCTAATTCCGGGCGAGCAGTTCTTC
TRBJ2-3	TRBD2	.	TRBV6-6	CASSYPTSGAYTQYF	TGTGCCAGCAGTTACCCGACTAGCGGGGCGTATACGCAGTATTTT
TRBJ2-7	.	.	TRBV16	CASSQSPYEQYF	TGTGCCAGCAGCCAATCCCCCTACGAGCAGTACTTC
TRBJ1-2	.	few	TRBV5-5	CASSLVQGMEGYTF	TGTGCCAGCAGCTTGGTGCAGGGGATGGAGGGCTACACCTTC
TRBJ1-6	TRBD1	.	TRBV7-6	CASSPGQYSSYNSPLHF	TGTGCCAGCAGCCCGGGACAGTACAGCTCCTATAATTCACCCCTCCACTTT
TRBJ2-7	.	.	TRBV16	CASSQFSEGLGEQYF	TGTGCCAGCAGCCAATTCTCGGAGGGACTTGGGGAGCAGTACTTC
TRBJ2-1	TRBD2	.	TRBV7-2	CASSLGTSGRRRGGEQFF	TGTGCCAGCAGCTTAGGGACTAGCGGGCGACGCCGGGGGGGCGAGCAGTTCTTC
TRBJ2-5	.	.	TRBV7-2	CASSLGWDFQYF	TGTGCCAGCAGCTTAGGGTGGGACTTCCAGTACTTC
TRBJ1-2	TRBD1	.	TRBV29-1	CSAGGDRGDHGYTF	TGCAGCGCTGGGGGGGACAGGGGGGACCATGGCTACACCTTC
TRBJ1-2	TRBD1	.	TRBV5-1	CASSASVDRGWYGYTF	TGCGCCAGCAGCGCGTCGGTGGACAGGGGGTGGTATGGCTACACCTTC
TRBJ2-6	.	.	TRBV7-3	CASSSSSGANVLTF	TGTGCCAGCAGCTCGAGCTCTGGGGCCAACGTCCTGACTTTC
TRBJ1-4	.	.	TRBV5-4	CASSLRPRLGEKLFF	TGTGCCAGCAGCTTGCGTCCCCGACTGGGAGAAAAACTGTTTTTT
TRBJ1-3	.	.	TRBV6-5	CASSYSKGKGNTIYF	TGTGCCAGCAGTTACTCGAAAGGGAAAGGAAACACCATATATTTT
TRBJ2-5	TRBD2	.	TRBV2	CASSPLSGLVLVETQYF	TGTGCCAGCAGTCCTCTCTCGGGACTAGTATTAGTGGAGACCCAGTACTTC
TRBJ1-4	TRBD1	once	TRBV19	CASSIMGQRNEKLFF	TGTGCCAGTAGTATAATGGGACAGCGTAATGAAAAACTGTTTTTT
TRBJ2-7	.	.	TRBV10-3	CAISRLSSGVEQYF	TGTGCCATCAGCCGCCTCTCCTCGGGGGTCGAGCAGTACTTC
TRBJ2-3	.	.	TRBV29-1	CSAEQTVIGGPSRTQYF	TGCAGCGCCGAACAGACAGTGATCGGGGGACCTTCACGAACGCAGTATTTT
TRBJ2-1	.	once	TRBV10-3	CAISGEVVSEQFF	TGTGCCATCAGTGGGGAGGTGGTGAGCGAGCAGTTCTTC
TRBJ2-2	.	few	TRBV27	CASSFSANTGELFF	TGTGCCAGCAGTTTTTCAGCGAACACCGGGGAGCTGTTTTTT
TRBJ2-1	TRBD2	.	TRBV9	CASSASSGSGNEQFF	TGTGCCAGCAGCGCCTCTAGCGGGAGTGGGAATGAGCAGTTCTTC
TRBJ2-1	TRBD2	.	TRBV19	CASSRTGTSSSHEQFF	TGTGCCAGTAGCCGGACCGGGACTAGTTCTTCCCATGAGCAGTTCTTC
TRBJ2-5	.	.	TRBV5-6	CASSLLGRQGETQYF	TGTGCCAGCAGCTTGTTAGGACGCCAGGGAGAGACCCAGTACTTC
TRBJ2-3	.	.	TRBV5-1	CASSLDRVTDTQYF	TGCGCCAGCAGCTTAGACAGAGTCACAGATACGCAGTATTTT
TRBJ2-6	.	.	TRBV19	CASSRNKGGANVLTF	TGTGCCAGTAGTCGGAACAAGGGAGGGGCCAACGTCCTGACTTTC
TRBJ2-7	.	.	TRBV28	CASSLGRGYEQYF	TGTGCCAGCAGCTTGGGACGGGGCTACGAGCAGTACTTC
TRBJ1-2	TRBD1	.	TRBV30	CALRQGANYGYTF	TGTGCCTTACGACAGGGAGCTAACTATGGCTACACCTTC
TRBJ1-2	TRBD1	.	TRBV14	CASSPGQGYGYTF	TGTGCCAGCAGCCCCGGACAGGGCTATGGCTACACCTTC
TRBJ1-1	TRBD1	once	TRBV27	CASSFPTGEAFF	TGTGCCAGCAGTTTCCCGACAGGGGAAGCTTTCTTT
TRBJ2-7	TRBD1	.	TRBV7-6	CASSLDGTGGREQYF	TGTGCCAGCAGCTTAGATGGGACAGGGGGTAGGGAGCAGTACTTC
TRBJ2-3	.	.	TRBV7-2	CASSHLSVRDTQYF	TGTGCCAGCAGCCACCTCAGCGTGAGAGATACGCAGTATTTT
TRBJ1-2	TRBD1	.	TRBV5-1	CASSLGQGAGYTF	TGCGCCAGCAGCTTAGGGCAGGGGGCCGGCTACACCTTC
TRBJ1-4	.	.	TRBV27	CASSPQVGREKLFF	TGTGCCAGCAGTCCCCAGGTGGGGCGGGAAAAACTGTTTTTT
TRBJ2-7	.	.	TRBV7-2	CASSSRRGQPYEQYF	TGTGCCAGCAGCTCCCGGCGGGGCCAGCCCTACGAGCAGTACTTC
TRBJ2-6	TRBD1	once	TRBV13	CASSLGDRAPGANVLTF	TGTGCCAGCAGCTTAGGGGACAGGGCACCTGGGGCCAACGTCCTGACTTTC
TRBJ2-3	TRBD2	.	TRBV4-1	CASSHGLAGTDTQYF	TGCGCCAGCAGCCACGGACTAGCGGGCACAGATACGCAGTATTTT
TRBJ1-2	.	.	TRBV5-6	CASSLGGSSHGYTF	TGTGCCAGCAGCTTGGGGGGTTCGTCTCATGGCTACACCTTC
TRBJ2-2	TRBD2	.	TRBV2	CASSPRTSGPGELFF	TGTGCCAGCAGTCCGAGGACTAGCGGGCCCGGGGAGCTGTTTTTT
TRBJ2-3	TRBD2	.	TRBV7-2	CASSLQRGGRTDTQYF	TGTGCCAGCAGCTTACAGCGGGGGGGCCGCACAGATACGCAGTATTTT
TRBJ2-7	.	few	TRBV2	CASRQVVLEQYF	TGTGCCAGCAGACAGGTAGTCCTCGAGCAGTACTTC
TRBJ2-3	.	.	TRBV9	CASSPFGRGTDTQYF	TGTGCCAGCAGCCCCTTCGGCAGGGGTACAGATACGCAGTATTTT
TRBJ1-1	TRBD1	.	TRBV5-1	CASSPGTGKNTEAFF	TGCGCCAGCAGCCCCGGGACAGGTAAAAACACTGAAGCTTTCTTT
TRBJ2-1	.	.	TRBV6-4	CASKGGEQFF	TGTGCCAGCAAAGGAGGTGAGCAGTTCTTC
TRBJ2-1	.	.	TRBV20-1	CSAGRRGEQFF	TGCAGTGCTGGCCGTCGAGGAGAGCAGTTCTTC
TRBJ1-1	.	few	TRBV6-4	CASSDATQRRTEAFF	TGTGCCAGCAGTGACGCGACACAGCGCCGCACTGAAGCTTTCTTT
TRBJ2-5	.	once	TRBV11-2	CASSLGRLIQETQYF	TGTGCCAGCAGCTTGGGCCGACTGATTCAAGAGACCCAGTACTTC
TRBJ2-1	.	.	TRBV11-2	CASSLDAGALREQFF	TGTGCCAGCAGCTTAGATGCGGGCGCGCTCCGAGAGCAGTTCTTC
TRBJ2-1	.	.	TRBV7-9	CASSPNGPEQFF	TGTGCCAGCAGCCCTAATGGTCCTGAGCAGTTCTTC
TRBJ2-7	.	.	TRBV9	CASSVEMDYEQYF	TGTGCCAGCAGCGTAGAAATGGACTACGAGCAGTACTTC
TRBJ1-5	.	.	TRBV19	CASSPVRGYSNQPQHF	TGTGCCAGTAGTCCCGTAAGGGGTTATAGCAATCAGCCCCAGCATTTT